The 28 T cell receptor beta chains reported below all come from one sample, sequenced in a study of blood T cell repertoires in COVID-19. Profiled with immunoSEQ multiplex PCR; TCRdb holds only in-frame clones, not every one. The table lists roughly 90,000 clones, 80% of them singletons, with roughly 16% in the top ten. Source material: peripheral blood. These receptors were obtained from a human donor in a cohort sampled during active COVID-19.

The CDR3 here is CAWQGQNQPQHF. The CDR3 nucleotides are TGTGCCTGGCAGGGACAGAATCAGCCCCAGCATTTT. The V gene is TRBV30, the J gene TRBJ1-5; 7 bases agree with TRBD1. CDR3 size: 12 residues. The junction had 2 bases not matched to a gene; V was cut back by 5 bases and J by 4 bases. CDR1 and CDR2 from the germline V gene are GTSNPN and SVGIG (reference sequence).

The CDR3 sequence is CASSLGGNYGYTF. The CDR3 DNA reads TGTGCCAGCAGTTTGGGGGGGAACTATGGCTACACCTTC. The rearrangement uses TRBV12-3 or TRBV12-4 and TRBJ1-2; a weak D match, TRBD1 (5 bases). The CDR3 sequence is 13 residues long. V was pared by 3 bases and J by 2 bases, with 7 bases between.

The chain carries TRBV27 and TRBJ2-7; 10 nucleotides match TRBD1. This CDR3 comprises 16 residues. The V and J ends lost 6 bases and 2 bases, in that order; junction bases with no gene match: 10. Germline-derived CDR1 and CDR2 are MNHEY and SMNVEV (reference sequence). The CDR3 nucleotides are TGTGCCAGCAGGCCCTCGACCGGGACAGGGGCCTACGAGCAGTACTTC. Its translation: CASRPSTGTGAYEQYF.

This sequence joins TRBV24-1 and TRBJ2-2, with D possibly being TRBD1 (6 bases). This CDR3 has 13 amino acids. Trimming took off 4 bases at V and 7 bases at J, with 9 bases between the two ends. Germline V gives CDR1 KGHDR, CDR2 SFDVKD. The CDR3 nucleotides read TGTGCCACCAGTGAACAGGGCATCGGGGAGCTGTTTTTT. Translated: CATSEQGIGELFF.

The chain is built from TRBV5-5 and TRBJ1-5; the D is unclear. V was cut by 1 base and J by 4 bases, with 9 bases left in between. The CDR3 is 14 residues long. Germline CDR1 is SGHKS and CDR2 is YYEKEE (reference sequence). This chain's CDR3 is CASSLLPGNQPQHF. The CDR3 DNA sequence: TGTGCCAGCAGCTTGTTACCGGGAAATCAGCCCCAGCATTTT.

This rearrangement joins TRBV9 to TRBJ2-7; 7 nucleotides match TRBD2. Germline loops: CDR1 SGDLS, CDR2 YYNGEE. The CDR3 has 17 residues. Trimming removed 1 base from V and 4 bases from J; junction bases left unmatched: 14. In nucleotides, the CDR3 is TGTGCCAGCAGCGTAACCCCACTAGGCGGGAGTGGGTACGAGCAGTACTTC. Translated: CASSVTPLGGSGYEQYF.

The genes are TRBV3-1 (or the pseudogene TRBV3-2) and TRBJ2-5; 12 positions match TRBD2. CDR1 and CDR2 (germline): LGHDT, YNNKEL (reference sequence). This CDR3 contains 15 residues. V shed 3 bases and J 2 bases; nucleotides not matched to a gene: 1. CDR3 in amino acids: CASSHLAGGQETQYF. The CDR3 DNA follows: TGTGCCAGCAGCCACCTAGCGGGGGGGCAAGAGACCCAGTACTTC.

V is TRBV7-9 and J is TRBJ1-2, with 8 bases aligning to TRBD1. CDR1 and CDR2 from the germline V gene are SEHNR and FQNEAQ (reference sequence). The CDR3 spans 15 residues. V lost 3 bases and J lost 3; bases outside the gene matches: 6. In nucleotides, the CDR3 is TGTGCCAGCAGCTTTTCCGGGACAGGTCACTATGGCTACACCTTC. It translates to CASSFSGTGHYGYTF.

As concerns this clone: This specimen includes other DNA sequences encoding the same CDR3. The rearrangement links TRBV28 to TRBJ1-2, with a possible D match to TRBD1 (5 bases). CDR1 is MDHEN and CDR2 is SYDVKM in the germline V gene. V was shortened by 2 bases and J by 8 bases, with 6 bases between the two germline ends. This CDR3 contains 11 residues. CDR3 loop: CASSLGGGYTF. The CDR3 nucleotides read TGTGCCAGCAGTTTAGGGGGGGGCTACACCTTC.

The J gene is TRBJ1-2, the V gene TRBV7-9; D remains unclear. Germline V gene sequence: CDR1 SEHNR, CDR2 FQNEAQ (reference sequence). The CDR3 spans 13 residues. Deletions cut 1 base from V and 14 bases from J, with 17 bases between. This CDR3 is CASSLGPRVANTF. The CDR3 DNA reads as TGTGCCAGCAGCTTAGGGCCCCGGGTGGCAAATACCTTC.

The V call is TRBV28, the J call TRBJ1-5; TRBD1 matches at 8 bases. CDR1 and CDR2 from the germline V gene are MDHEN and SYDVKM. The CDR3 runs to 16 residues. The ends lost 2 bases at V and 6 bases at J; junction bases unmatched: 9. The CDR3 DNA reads TGTGCCAGCAGTTTAAGAGGACAGGGCGGGTTTCAGCCCCAGCATTTT. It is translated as CASSLRGQGGFQPQHF.

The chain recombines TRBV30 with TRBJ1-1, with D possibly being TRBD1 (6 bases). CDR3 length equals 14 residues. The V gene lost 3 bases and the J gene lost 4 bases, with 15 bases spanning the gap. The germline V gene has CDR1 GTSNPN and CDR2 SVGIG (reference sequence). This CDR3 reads CAWRQGGIGTEAFF. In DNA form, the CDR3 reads TGTGCCTGGAGACAGGGTGGGATAGGCACTGAAGCTTTCTTT. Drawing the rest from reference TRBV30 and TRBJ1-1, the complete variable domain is SQTIHQWPATLVQPVGSPLSLECTVEGTSNPNLYWYRQAAGRGLQLLFYSVGIGQISSEVPQNLSASRPQDRQFILSSKKLLLSDSGFYLCAWRQGGIGTEAFFGQGTRLTVV.

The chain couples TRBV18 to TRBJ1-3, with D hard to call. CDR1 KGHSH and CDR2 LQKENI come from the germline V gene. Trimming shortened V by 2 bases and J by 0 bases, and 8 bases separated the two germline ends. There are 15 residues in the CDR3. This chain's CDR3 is CASSPSPGSGNTIYF. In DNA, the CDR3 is TGTGCCAGCTCACCATCCCCGGGCTCTGGAAACACCATATATTTT.

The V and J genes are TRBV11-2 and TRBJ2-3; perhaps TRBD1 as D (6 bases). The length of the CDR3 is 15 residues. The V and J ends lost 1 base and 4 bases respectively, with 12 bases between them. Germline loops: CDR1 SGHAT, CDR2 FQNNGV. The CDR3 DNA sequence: TGTGCCAGCAGCTTAGTTGGGGGACAATCAGATACGCAGTATTTT. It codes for CASSLVGGQSDTQYF.

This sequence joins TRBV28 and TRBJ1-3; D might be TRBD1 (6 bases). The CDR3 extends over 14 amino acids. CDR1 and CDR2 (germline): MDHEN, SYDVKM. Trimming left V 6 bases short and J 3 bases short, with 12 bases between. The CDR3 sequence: CASRLTGYGNTIYF. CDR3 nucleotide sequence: TGTGCCAGCAGGCTTACAGGGTATGGAAACACCATATATTTT. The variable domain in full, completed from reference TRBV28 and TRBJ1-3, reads DVKVTQSSRYLVKRTGEKVFLECVQDMDHENMFWYRQDPGLGLRLIYFSYDVKMKEKGDIPEGYSVSREKKERFSLILESASTNQTSMYLCASRLTGYGNTIYFGEGSWLTVV.

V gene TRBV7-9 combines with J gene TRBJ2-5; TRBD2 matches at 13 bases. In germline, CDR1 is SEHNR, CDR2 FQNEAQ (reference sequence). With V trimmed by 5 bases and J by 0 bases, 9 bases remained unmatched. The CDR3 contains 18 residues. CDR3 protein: CASSLRTSGGDNQETQYF. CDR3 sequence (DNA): TGTGCCAGCAGCCTCCGGACTAGCGGGGGCGATAACCAAGAGACCCAGTACTTC.

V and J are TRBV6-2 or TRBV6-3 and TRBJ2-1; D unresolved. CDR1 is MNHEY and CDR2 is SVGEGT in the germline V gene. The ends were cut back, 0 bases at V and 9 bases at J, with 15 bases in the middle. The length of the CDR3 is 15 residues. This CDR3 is CASSYSWAASGEQFF. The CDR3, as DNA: TGTGCCAGCAGTTACTCGTGGGCCGCGTCCGGTGAGCAGTTCTTC.

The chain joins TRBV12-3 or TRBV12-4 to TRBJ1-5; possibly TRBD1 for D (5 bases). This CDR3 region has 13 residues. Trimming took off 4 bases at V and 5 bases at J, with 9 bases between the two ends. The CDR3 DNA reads TGTGCCAGCAGTTCAGGGCCCTATCAGCCCCAGCATTTT. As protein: CASSSGPYQPQHF.

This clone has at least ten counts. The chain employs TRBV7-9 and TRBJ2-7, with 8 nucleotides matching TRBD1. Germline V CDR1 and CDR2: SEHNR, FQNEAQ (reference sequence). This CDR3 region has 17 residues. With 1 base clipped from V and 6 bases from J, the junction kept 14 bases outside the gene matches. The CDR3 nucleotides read TGTGCCAGCAGCTTAGTAGGTAGGAGACAGGGGTCGAGCGAGCAGTACTTC. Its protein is CASSLVGRRQGSSEQYF.

CDR3 bases: TGTGCCAGCAGCTATTCAGGGGCGCGCACAGATACGCAGTATTTT. The encoded protein is CASSYSGARTDTQYF. V gene TRBV11-2 combines with J gene TRBJ2-3, with D possibly TRBD1 on 6 matching bases. Germline values: CDR1 SGHAT, CDR2 FQNNGV. The CDR3 runs to 15 residues. Trimming took 4 bases from V and 1 from J, leaving 12 bases between them.

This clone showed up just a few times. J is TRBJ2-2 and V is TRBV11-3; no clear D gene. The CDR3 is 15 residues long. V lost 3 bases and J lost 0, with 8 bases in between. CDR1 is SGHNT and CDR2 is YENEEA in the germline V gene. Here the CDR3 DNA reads TGTGCCAGCAGCTTGAAAGGAGCGAACACCGGGGAGCTGTTTTTT. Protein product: CASSLKGANTGELFF.

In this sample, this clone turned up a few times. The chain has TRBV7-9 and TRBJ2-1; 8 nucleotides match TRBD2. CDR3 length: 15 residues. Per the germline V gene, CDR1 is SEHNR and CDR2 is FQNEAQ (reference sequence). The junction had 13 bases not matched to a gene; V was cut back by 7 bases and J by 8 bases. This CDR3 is CASTVTSGQYDEQFF. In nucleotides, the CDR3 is TGTGCCAGCACCGTTACTAGCGGACAATATGATGAGCAGTTCTTC.

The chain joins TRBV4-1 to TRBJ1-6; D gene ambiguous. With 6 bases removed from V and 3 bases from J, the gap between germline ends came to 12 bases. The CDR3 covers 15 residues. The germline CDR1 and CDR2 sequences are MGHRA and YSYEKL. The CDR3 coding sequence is TGCGCCAGCAGATCCGAGGGAGTCTATAATTCACCCCTCCACTTT. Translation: CASRSEGVYNSPLHF.

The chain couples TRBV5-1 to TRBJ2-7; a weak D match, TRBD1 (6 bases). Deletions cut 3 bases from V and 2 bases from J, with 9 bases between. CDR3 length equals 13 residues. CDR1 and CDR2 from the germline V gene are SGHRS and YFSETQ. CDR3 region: CASSSGTTYEQYF. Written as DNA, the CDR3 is TGCGCCAGCAGCTCCGGGACAACCTACGAGCAGTACTTC.

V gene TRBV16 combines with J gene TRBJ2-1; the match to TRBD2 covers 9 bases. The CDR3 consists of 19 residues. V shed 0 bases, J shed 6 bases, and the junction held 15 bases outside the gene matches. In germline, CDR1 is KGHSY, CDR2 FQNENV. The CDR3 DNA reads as TGTGCCAGCAGCCAATCAATCCCCGGGACTAGCTATGGGGGCAATGAGCAGTTCTTC. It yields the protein CASSQSIPGTSYGGNEQFF.

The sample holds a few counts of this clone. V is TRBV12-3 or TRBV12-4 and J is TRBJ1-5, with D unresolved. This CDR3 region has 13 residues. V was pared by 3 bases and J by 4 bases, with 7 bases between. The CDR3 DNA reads TGTGCCAGCAGTTTGCAGACAAATCAGCCCCAGCATTTT. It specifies CASSLQTNQPQHF.

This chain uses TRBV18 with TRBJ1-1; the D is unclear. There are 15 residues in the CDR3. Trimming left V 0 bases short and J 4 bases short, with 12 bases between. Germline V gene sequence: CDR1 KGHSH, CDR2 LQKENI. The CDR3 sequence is CASSPPTGGTTEAFF. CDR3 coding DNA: TGTGCCAGCTCACCACCGACGGGAGGTACCACTGAAGCTTTCTTT.

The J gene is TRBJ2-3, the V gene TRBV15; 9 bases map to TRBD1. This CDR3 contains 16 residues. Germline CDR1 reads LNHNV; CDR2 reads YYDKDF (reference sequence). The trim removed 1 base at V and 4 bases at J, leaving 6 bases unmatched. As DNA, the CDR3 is TGTGCCACCAGCAGAGGGGGGGACAGGGCCTCAGATACGCAGTATTTT. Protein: CATSRGGDRASDTQYF.